This T cell receptor (beta chain) was recorded in a study of OX40 agonist ivuxolimab in advanced cancers. Germline values: CDR1 MNHNS, CDR2 SASEGT. This CDR3 has 14 amino acids. The V gene end was trimmed by 6 bases and the J gene end by 8 bases; junction bases not matched to a gene: 8. This clone was counted only a few times. Only in-frame clones appear in the TCRdb table, and some are missing; sequencing was by immunoSEQ multiplex PCR. The sample contains about 74,000 clones, around 80% of which appear only once. This clonotype was obtained from an adult with an advanced solid tumor such as melanoma, head and neck, liver or kidney cancer. The V gene is TRBV6-1, the J gene TRBJ2-3, with 10 bases aligning to TRBD2. This material consisted of CD4+ or CD8+ T cells sorted from blood, taken in a trial of the OX40 agonist ivuxolimab. The CDR3 DNA follows: TGTGCCAGCAGAACAGCGGGAGGGCCGGTTACGCAGTATTTT. Its translation is CASRTAGGPVTQYF.